These 22 T cell receptor beta chains were all obtained from the same sample, sequenced in a study of neoadjuvant anti-PD-1 for oral cavity cancer. Sequenced by immunoSEQ multiplex PCR; TCRdb stores in-frame clones only, minus some. The sample yields 24,000 or so clones, 27% seen once. As to time point: after neoadjuvant nivolumab, at surgical resection. This specimen consisted of tumor tissue, obtained after nivolumab (anti-PD-1) treatment. These receptors were obtained from a person between 35 and 79 years old with oral cavity squamous cell carcinoma.

V is TRBV15 and J is TRBJ2-5, with D perhaps TRBD1 or TRBD2 (5 bases each). The CDR3 is 13 residues long. The V gene lost 4 bases and the J gene lost 4 bases, with 10 bases spanning the gap. In germline, CDR1 is LNHNV, CDR2 YYDKDF (reference sequence). CDR3: CATSTGTAETQYF. CDR3 nucleotides: TGTGCCACCAGCACCGGGACCGCAGAGACCCAGTACTTC.

This rearrangement joins TRBV7-2 to TRBJ2-3; no definite D call. CDR1 is SGHTA, CDR2 FQGNSA, per germline. Trimming took 5 bases from V and 0 from J, leaving 9 bases between them. The CDR3 has 14 residues. CDR3 in DNA: TGTGCCAGCAGCCGGACGGCTAGCACAGATACGCAGTATTTT. Residues: CASSRTASTDTQYF.

V usage is TRBV11-2 and J usage is TRBJ2-1, with 12 bases that match TRBD2. The germline gives CDR1 SGHAT, CDR2 FQNNGV. Germline trimming cut 1 base from V and 13 bases from J; bases unmatched to any gene: 2. This CDR3 has 13 residues. The CDR3 DNA reads as TGTGCCAGCAGCTTAGGGACTAGCGGGGTTCAGTTCTTC. Translating it yields CASSLGTSGVQFF.

The chain links TRBV5-6 to TRBJ2-1; D not resolved. CDR1 and CDR2 from the germline V gene are SGHDT and YYEEEE. The germline V and J ends were trimmed by 2 bases and 3 bases, with 9 bases remaining between them. The length of the CDR3 is 14 residues. The CDR3 sequence is CASSFGPGYNEQFF. Here the CDR3 DNA reads TGTGCCAGCAGCTTCGGCCCTGGCTACAATGAGCAGTTCTTC.

This rearrangement joins TRBV4-1 to TRBJ2-1; D ambiguous. The V end lost 0 bases, the J end lost 0 bases, and 9 bases lay between the germline ends. CDR1 is MGHRA, CDR2 YSYEKL, per germline. This CDR3 contains 16 residues. As DNA, the CDR3 is TGCGCCAGCAGCCAAGAGGGCCGTAGCTCCTACAATGAGCAGTTCTTC. It is translated as CASSQEGRSSYNEQFF.

V usage is TRBV7-5 and J usage is TRBJ2-7; the D segment call TRBD1 is taken from the table without a DNA check. TRBV7-5 is a pseudogene. The CDR3 spans 16 residues. This chain's CDR3 is CARSLARRGHVPEQYF. The CDR3 DNA follows: TGTGCCAGAAGCTTAGCACGAAGGGGGCACGTCCCCGAGCAGTACTTC.

The chain joins TRBV27 to TRBJ2-7; 8 nucleotides agree with TRBD1. Germline lookup yields CDR1 MNHEY and CDR2 SMNVEV (reference sequence). There are 13 residues in the CDR3. V shed 9 bases, J shed 2 bases, and the junction held 6 bases outside the gene matches. CDR3 nucleotide sequence: TGTGCCAGTGGGACAGGCCGACCCTACGAGCAGTACTTC. This codes for CASGTGRPYEQYF.

A few counts support this clone. The chain uses TRBV10-3 and TRBJ2-7; 9 positions agree with TRBD1. Germline assignment: CDR1 ENHRY and CDR2 SYGVKD. With 5 bases clipped from V and 1 base from J, the junction kept 6 bases outside the gene matches. This CDR3 spans 15 amino acids. The CDR3 sequence: CAISTDRGVSYEQYF. The CDR3, as DNA: TGTGCCATCAGTACCGACAGGGGGGTATCCTACGAGCAGTACTTC.

This clone was observed a few times. The chain links TRBV25-1 to TRBJ1-2, with D possibly TRBD1 on 6 matching bases. The CDR3 is made up of 11 amino acids. The germline CDR1 and CDR2 sequences are MGHDK and SYGVNS. The V end lost 2 bases, the J end lost 8 bases, and 6 bases lay between the germline ends. The chain's CDR3 is CASSETGGYTF. CDR3 nucleotide sequence: TGTGCCAGCAGTGAAACAGGGGGCTACACCTTC.

V and J are TRBV7-9 and TRBJ1-1; D is possibly TRBD1 (5 bases). The V gene lost 1 base and the J gene lost 0 bases, with 15 bases spanning the gap. Germline CDR1 and CDR2: SEHNR and FQNEAQ (reference sequence). This CDR3 is 17 amino acids long. The CDR3 region has the DNA TGTGCCAGCAGCTTAGGGTCAGGGTCAGCCCTGAACACTGAAGCTTTCTTT. Its translation is CASSLGSGSALNTEAFF.

The gene calls are TRBV7-9 and TRBJ2-3; the D is unclear. Per the germline V gene, CDR1 is SEHNR and CDR2 is FQNEAQ (reference sequence). The V and J ends lost 3 bases and 3 bases respectively, with 13 bases between them. CDR3 length: 15 amino acids. The CDR3 region has the DNA TGTGCCAGCAGCTTTGAACAGTCGAGGACAGATACGCAGTATTTT. Its translation is CASSFEQSRTDTQYF.

This rearrangement joins TRBV10-3 to TRBJ2-7; 12 nucleotides match TRBD2. From germline, CDR1 is ENHRY and CDR2 SYGVKD. V lost 5 bases and J lost 2; bases outside the gene matches: 4. The CDR3 is 15 amino acids. The CDR3: CAISNLAGGTYEQYF. The CDR3 region has the DNA TGTGCCATCAGTAACCTAGCGGGAGGGACCTACGAGCAGTACTTC.

This clone occurred a few times. The CDR3 DNA follows: TGTGCCAGCAGTGAAGTCGCCGGGGCCAACGTCCTGACTTTC. Translated: CASSEVAGANVLTF. This chain connects TRBV25-1 to TRBJ2-6; D remains unclear. Germline V gene lookup returns CDR1 MGHDK and CDR2 SYGVNS. Trimming removed 2 bases at V and 4 bases at J, with 6 bases between. This CDR3 is built from 14 residues.

This clone is classed as medium-sized (0.01 to 0.1%). The CDR3 sequence is CASSLAGGQSFYF. CDR3 sequence (DNA): TGTGCCAGCAGCTTGGCAGGGGGACAGTCGTTTTACTTC. The chain has TRBV5-6 and TRBJ2-7; 7 nucleotides match TRBD1. The germline gives CDR1 SGHDT, CDR2 YYEEEE. V trimming: 0 bases; J trimming: 13 bases; junction bases outside the gene matches: 10. This CDR3 has 13 amino acids.

This clone was recorded a few times. V and J are TRBV7-9 and TRBJ2-7, with 9 bases aligning to TRBD2. This CDR3 spans 16 amino acids. Germline CDR1 and CDR2: SEHNR and FQNEAQ (reference sequence). Trimming removed 5 bases from V and 3 bases from J; junction bases left unmatched: 11. The CDR3 DNA is TGTGCCAGCAGCCTGACAACGACTAGCGGCCGCTACGAGCAGTACTTC. Protein: CASSLTTTSGRYEQYF.

As for this clone: The sample contains more than one DNA sequence encoding this CDR3. V usage is TRBV25-1 and J usage is TRBJ2-3, with D maybe TRBD2 (7 bases). With 3 bases removed from V and 2 bases from J, the gap between germline ends came to 12 bases. CDR1 is MGHDK, CDR2 SYGVNS, per germline. The CDR3 runs to 15 residues. CDR3 residues: CASSDSGGITDTQYF. CDR3 DNA sequence: TGTGCCAGCAGTGATTCGGGGGGCATCACAGATACGCAGTATTTT.

This sequence joins TRBV19 and TRBJ1-5, with a weak D call TRBD1 (5 bases). V lost 10 bases, J lost 3 bases, and 19 bases lay in between. Germline-derived CDR1 and CDR2 are LNHDA and SQIVND (reference sequence). This CDR3 is built from 15 residues. The CDR3 nucleotides are TGTGCCACACATCCCCGGGACTCCAACAATCAGCCCCAGCATTTT. It codes for CATHPRDSNNQPQHF.

This sequence joins TRBV30 and TRBJ1-3; D may be TRBD1 (5 bases). Germline V gives CDR1 GTSNPN, CDR2 SVGIG (reference sequence). With 3 bases removed from V and 4 bases from J, the gap between germline ends came to 13 bases. The CDR3 spans 14 residues. DNA for the CDR3: TGTGCCTGGAGGGCCTGGCAGGGAGGAAACACCATATATTTT. This encodes CAWRAWQGGNTIYF.

The chain carries TRBV4-1 and TRBJ2-7; a weak D match, TRBD1 (5 bases). Germline V gives CDR1 MGHRA, CDR2 YSYEKL. V lost 5 bases to trimming and J lost 2 bases, with 19 bases between them. The CDR3 consists of 16 residues. CDR3 sequence reads: CASSIKPGFVPYEQYF. CDR3 coding DNA: TGCGCCAGCAGCATAAAACCAGGGTTTGTCCCCTACGAGCAGTACTTC.

The gene calls are TRBV6-1 and TRBJ1-5; the D is unclear. Germline V gene sequence: CDR1 MNHNS, CDR2 SASEGT. Trimming removed 4 bases from V and 2 bases from J, with 9 bases in between. This CDR3 comprises 14 residues. The DNA for the CDR3 is TGTGCCAGCAGTGTGTCGGGTGGCAATCAGCCCCAGCATTTT. Protein product: CASSVSGGNQPQHF.

V usage is TRBV4-1 and J usage is TRBJ2-2; no clear D. V shed 1 base and J shed 1 base, with 10 bases lying between them. The CDR3 spans 16 residues. CDR1 and CDR2 from the germline V gene are MGHRA and YSYEKL. The CDR3 loop reads CASSQGPDRNTGELFF. CDR3 sequence (DNA): TGCGCCAGCAGCCAAGGTCCAGATCGGAACACCGGGGAGCTGTTTTTT.

A few counts support this clone. The gene calls are TRBV5-1 and TRBJ2-1, with D unresolved. V gave up 7 bases and J gave up 7 bases, with 9 bases separating them. Germline CDR1 and CDR2: SGHRS and YFSETQ. This CDR3 comprises 11 residues. The CDR3: CASGVANEQFF. CDR3 in DNA: TGCGCCAGCGGAGTGGCTAATGAGCAGTTCTTC. The entire variable domain, with the rest obtained from reference TRBV5-1 and TRBJ2-1, is as follows: KAGVTQTPRYLIKTRGQQVTLSCSPISGHRSVSWYQQTPGQGLQFLFEYFSETQRNKGNFPGRFSGRQFSNSRSEMNVSTLELGDSALYLCASGVANEQFFGPGTRLTVL.